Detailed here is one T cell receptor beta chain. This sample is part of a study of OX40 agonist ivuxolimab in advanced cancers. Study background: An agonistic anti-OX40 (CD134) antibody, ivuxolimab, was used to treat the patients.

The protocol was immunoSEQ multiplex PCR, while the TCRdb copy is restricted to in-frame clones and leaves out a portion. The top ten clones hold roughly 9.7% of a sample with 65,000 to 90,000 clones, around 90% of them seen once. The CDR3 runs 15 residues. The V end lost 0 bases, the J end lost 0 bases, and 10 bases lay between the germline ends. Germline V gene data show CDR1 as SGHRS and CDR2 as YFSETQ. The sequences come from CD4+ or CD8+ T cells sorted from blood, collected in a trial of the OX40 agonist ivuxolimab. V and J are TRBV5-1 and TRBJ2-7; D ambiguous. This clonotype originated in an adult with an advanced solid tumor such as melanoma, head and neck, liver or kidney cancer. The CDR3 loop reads CASSLAPGISYEQYF. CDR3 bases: TGCGCCAGCAGCTTGGCCCCAGGAATCTCCTACGAGCAGTACTTC.